This T cell receptor (beta chain) was identified during a study of blood T cell repertoires in COVID-19. Study-level background: Researchers got acute and convalescent COVID-19 samples from the United States, Italy and Spain.

Assay: immunoSEQ multiplex PCR; the TCRdb copy retains only in-frame clones and omits some. Seen here are 100,000 to 150,000 clones, around 86% observed once, and the top ten hold roughly 6.7%. This clone turned up a few times. The V gene's germline CDR1 is LNHDA and CDR2 SQIVND (reference sequence). V lost 7 bases and J lost 0, with 12 bases in between. The CDR3 totals 15 residues. The chain recombines TRBV19 with TRBJ2-2, with unresolved D. What was sequenced was peripheral blood. The clonotype comes from an older man with active or convalescent COVID-19. The CDR3 spells CASTQDGANTGELFF. The CDR3 region has the DNA TGTGCCAGTACCCAAGACGGAGCGAACACCGGGGAGCTGTTTTTT.